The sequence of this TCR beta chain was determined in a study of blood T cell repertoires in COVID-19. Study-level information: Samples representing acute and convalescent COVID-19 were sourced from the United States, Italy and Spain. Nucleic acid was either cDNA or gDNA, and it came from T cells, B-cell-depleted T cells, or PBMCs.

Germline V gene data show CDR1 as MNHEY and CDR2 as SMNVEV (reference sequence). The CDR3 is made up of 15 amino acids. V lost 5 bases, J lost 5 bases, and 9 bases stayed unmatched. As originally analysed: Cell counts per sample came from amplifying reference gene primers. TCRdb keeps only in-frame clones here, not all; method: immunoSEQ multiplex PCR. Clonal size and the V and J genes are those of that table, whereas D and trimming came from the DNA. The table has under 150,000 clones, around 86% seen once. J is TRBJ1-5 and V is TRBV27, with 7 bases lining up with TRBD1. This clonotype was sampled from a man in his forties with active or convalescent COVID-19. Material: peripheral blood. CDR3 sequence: CASSELTGADQPQHF. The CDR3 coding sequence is TGTGCCAGCAGTGAACTAACAGGGGCCGATCAGCCCCAGCATTTT.